This entry describes one TCR beta chain. The antigen this receptor binds is unknown. Base qualities are not at hand, and no much larger clone is one base apart. Genomic DNA was isolated from the sorted cells so that the TCRbeta CDR3 region could be sequenced. The immunoSEQ Assay was used to sequence the TCRbeta CDR3 regions. Sourced from immuneACCESS, this table was stored by TCRdb with only in-frame sequences that have V and J called. A share of the clones is absent; for the studies checked, an unresolved V gene accounts for under half, and the remainder has no known explanation. This sample comprises roughly 100,000 clones, around nine tenths of them detected only once. Around 0.85% of the sample goes to the ten largest clones. The trial excluded patients who had a history of autoimmune disease or were on systemic immunosuppression. Peripheral blood for TCR sequencing was drawn from every dose cohort at baseline, at cycle 4 day 1 and at cycle 7 day 1. Samples came from an open-label, multicenter, first-in-human phase I dose-escalation trial of ivuxolimab. The trial enrolled adults with locally advanced or metastatic head and neck squamous cell, hepatocellular, melanoma or renal cell carcinoma. CD4+ and CD8+ T cells were sorted separately from peripheral blood before TCR sequencing.

The germline V gene sets CDR1 to MDHEN and CDR2 to SYDVKM. V sheds 7 bases and J sheds 2 bases, leaving 17 bases between their ends. Spanning cysteine to phenylalanine, the CDR3 consists of 15 amino acids. The only DNA kept is the CDR3, 45 bases in frame from the first base. This sample is drawn from a study of OX40 agonist ivuxolimab in advanced cancers. As for the study more broadly: The costimulatory receptor OX40 (CD134) was targeted by ivuxolimab, a fully human IgG2 agonistic monoclonal antibody. Intravenous ivuxolimab was administered to patients every 2 weeks at six dose levels: 0.01, 0.1, 0.3, 1.5, 3 and 10 mg/kg. Prior anti-PD-1, anti-PD-L1 or anti-CTLA-4 therapy was permitted, and approximately 42% of dose-escalation patients had received checkpoint inhibitors. A male proportion of around 80% and a mean age of about 60 years, ranging from 23 to 79, were recorded for the dose-escalation cohort. The paper reports the monotherapy dose-escalation portion (N of about 50 patients) of the phase I ivuxolimab trial. Partial responses occurred in three dose-escalation patients, of whom one had hepatocellular carcinoma and two had cutaneous melanoma. Peripheral TCRbeta sequencing was intended to test whether TCR sequence diversity was altered and clonal T-cell expansion was caused by ivuxolimab. Of the approximately 50 dose-escalation patients, hepatocellular carcinoma was present in approximately 20, melanoma in roughly 15, renal cell carcinoma in 9 and head and neck cancer in 9.

On the study overall, not on this receptor specifically: Clonal expansion of both CD4+ and CD8+ blood T cells was observed from baseline to week 6 at doses 0.1 to 3.0 mg/kg. After ivuxolimab, CD8+ T cells had more expanded clones than CD4+ T cells on average. In the 0.1-3.0 mg/kg groups, partial responders had among the lowest normalized peripheral clonal expansion, particularly in CD8+ T cells. Which antigens the clonally expanded peripheral T cells were specific for was not determined. Low levels of normalized T-cell clonal expansion were also seen in some nonresponding patients.

The sequence was obtained from an adult with an advanced solid tumor such as melanoma, head and neck, liver or kidney cancer. The material was CD4+ or CD8+ T cells sorted from blood, obtained in a trial of the OX40 agonist ivuxolimab. In this chain, TRBV28 is recombined with TRBJ1-2; the D gene is unclear. The CDR3 amino acid sequence is: CASTVGYSTNYGYTF. In nucleotides, the sequence is TGTGCCAGCACGGTTGGGTATTCGACAAACTATGGCTACACCTTC.